A selection of T cell receptor beta chains follows, all from one sample in a study of technical replicates of blood from a few donors. Assay used: immunoSEQ multiplex PCR; TCRdb lists only in-frame clones, some missing. The data show roughly 87,000 clones, roughly nine tenths seen once. The sequencing sample was made of T cells isolated from PBMCs. The receptors derive from a human donor in good health. Both conserved end residues are part of each CDR3. Fields, in order: D gene, clone size, V gene, J gene, CDR3 DNA, CDR3 protein. D genes are given only for firm matches. Rows give clone size only sometimes, using once, few, many, or a class for an expanded clone.

NA	NA	TRBV25-1	TRBJ2-7	TGTGCCAGCAGTGCCCCGACAGGAACGAGCTCCTACGAGCAGTACTTC	CASSAPTGTSSYEQYF
TRBD2	NA	TRBV5-1	TRBJ2-3	TGCGCCAGCAGCTTTAGCGGGTTGGGGGGCACAGATACGCAGTATTTT	CASSFSGLGGTDTQYF
NA	NA	TRBV7-9	TRBJ2-7	TGTGCCAGCAGCTTTGATGGAGGGATCGCCTACGAGCAGTACTTC	CASSFDGGIAYEQYF
NA	NA	TRBV5-6	TRBJ1-1	TGTGCCAGCAGCGACACAGGGATCATTATGAACACTGAAGCTTTCTTT	CASSDTGIIMNTEAFF
NA	NA	TRBV5-1	TRBJ2-2	TGCGCCAGCAGCTGGAGGGCGCCCAATGGCGGGGAGCTGTTTTTT	CASSWRAPNGGELFF
NA	NA	TRBV7-3	TRBJ2-3	TGTGCCAGCAGCTTAACGGGGACAAATCCCACGCAGTATTTT	CASSLTGTNPTQYF
NA	once	TRBV5-4	TRBJ2-5	TGTGCCAGCAGCTTCTTTGGACAGCGCCAAGAGACCCAGTACTTC	CASSFFGQRQETQYF
TRBD2	NA	TRBV30	TRBJ2-5	TGTGCCTGGAGTGCGGGACTAGCGGGAATAGAGACCCAGTACTTC	CAWSAGLAGIETQYF
TRBD1	NA	TRBV2	TRBJ2-7	TGTGCCAGCCGACAGGGCAGCTTCTACGAGCAGTACTTC	CASRQGSFYEQYF
TRBD1	few	TRBV28	TRBJ1-5	TGTGCCAGCAGGTGGACAGGGAATCAGCCCCAGCATTTT	CASRWTGNQPQHF
TRBD2	NA	TRBV2	TRBJ2-7	TGTGCCAGCAGTGTAGCGGGCGAGCAGTACTTC	CASSVAGEQYF
TRBD1	NA	TRBV19	TRBJ2-7	TGTGCCAGTAGTATAGTAGGGGGACAGGGGGCAGGAGAGCAGTACTTC	CASSIVGGQGAGEQYF
NA	NA	TRBV14	TRBJ2-3	TGTGCCAGCAGCCCTACTTTGGTAGGGGAACTGACAGATACGCAGTATTTT	CASSPTLVGELTDTQYF
TRBD1	once	TRBV30	TRBJ2-7	TGTGCCTGGAGTCCGGGGGGACAGGGGGACCGCGAGCAGTACTTC	CAWSPGGQGDREQYF
TRBD1	NA	TRBV10-2	TRBJ2-2	TGCGCCAGCAGTGAACCCTCGGGACAGTACACCGGGGAGCTGTTTTTT	CASSEPSGQYTGELFF
TRBD2	NA	TRBV7-3	TRBJ2-7	TGTGCCAGCAGCCCTGGGACTAGCGTCTCCTACGAGCAGTACTTC	CASSPGTSVSYEQYF
NA	NA	TRBV7-6	TRBJ1-2	TGTGCCAGCAGCTTAGCCGCAGACTACTATGGCTACACCTTC	CASSLAADYYGYTF
NA	NA	TRBV6-5	TRBJ1-3	TGTGCCAGTCTTAGGACACTCTCTGGAAACACCATATATTTT	CASLRTLSGNTIYF
TRBD1	NA	TRBV7-8	TRBJ1-5	TGTGCCAGCAGCTCATCATTCGGGACAGGGTATGAGAGGCGCAATCAGCCCCAGCATTTT	CASSSSFGTGYERRNQPQHF
NA	NA	TRBV30	TRBJ1-4	TGTGGCCTGGATGCAGGGATCGGTGAAAAACTGTTTTTT	CGLDAGIGEKLFF
TRBD2	NA	TRBV28	TRBJ2-7	TGTGCCAGCACCTTAGGGGCGGGAGGGCCCGAGCAGTACTTC	CASTLGAGGPEQYF
NA	NA	TRBV10-2	TRBJ2-1	TGCGCCAGCAGTGAGCTAAGTGGGAGGAGTCTCTACAATGAGCAGTTCTTC	CASSELSGRSLYNEQFF
NA	NA	TRBV15	TRBJ1-5	TGTGCCACCAGCAGAATACAGGGTAGGTCCAATCCGCCCCAGCATTTT	CATSRIQGRSNPPQHF
NA	NA	TRBV4-3	TRBJ1-1	TGCGCCAGCAGCCAAGATCTGGCGGTGTACACTGAAGCTTTCTTT	CASSQDLAVYTEAFF
NA	many	TRBV6-5	TRBJ2-2	TGTGCCAGCGCCAGGGGCGAAGACACCGGGGAGCTGTTTTTT	CASARGEDTGELFF
NA	NA	TRBV27	TRBJ2-7	TGTGCCAGCAGTTCGAGTTCCGGGACTCTCTCCTACGAGCAGTACTTC	CASSSSSGTLSYEQYF
NA	NA	TRBV19	TRBJ2-7	TGTGCCAGTAGTCTGCGCCAAAGCGGTTACGAGCAGTACTTC	CASSLRQSGYEQYF
TRBD1	NA	TRBV7-6	TRBJ1-5	TGTGCCAGCAGCGACAGGGGCGGGAGCAATCAGCCCCAGCATTTT	CASSDRGGSNQPQHF
TRBD1	NA	TRBV5-1	TRBJ1-1	TGCGCCAGCAGCGACAGGGGTACTCTCCGAATGAACACTGAAGCTTTCTTT	CASSDRGTLRMNTEAFF
TRBD1	NA	TRBV6-4	TRBJ1-5	TGTGCCAGCAGTGGGGGGACAGGGGACGGGGGCAATCAGCCCCAGCATTTT	CASSGGTGDGGNQPQHF
NA	NA	TRBV5-6	TRBJ1-2	TGTGCCAGCAGCTCCCAGATATCCTATGGCTACACCTTC	CASSSQISYGYTF
NA	NA	TRBV7-3	TRBJ2-2	TGTGCCAGCAGGGCACAGGGAAACACCGGGGAGCTGTTTTTT	CASRAQGNTGELFF
TRBD2	NA	TRBV2	TRBJ2-5	TGTGCCAGTAGAGGACTAGCGGGAATTCAAGAGACCCAGTACTTC	CASRGLAGIQETQYF
NA	few	TRBV6-5	TRBJ1-1	TGTGCCAGTGGGCCAGGGCGCCCGGCTTTCTTT	CASGPGRPAFF
NA	NA	TRBV7-9	TRBJ2-5	TGTGCCAGCAGCTTAGTCGTCCAGGAAGAGACCCAGTACTTC	CASSLVVQEETQYF
TRBD2	NA	TRBV9	TRBJ2-1	TGTGCCAGCAGCGAATTAGCGGGAGGGCCCAATGAGCAGTTCTTC	CASSELAGGPNEQFF
NA	NA	TRBV23-1	TRBJ2-7	TGCGCCAGCAGTCAATCGGGACAAAAATCCTACGAGCAGTACTTC	CASSQSGQKSYEQYF
TRBD1	NA	TRBV5-1	TRBJ2-7	TGCGCCAGCAGCTTGGGACAGGGGGCATCCGAGCAGTACTTC	CASSLGQGASEQYF
TRBD1	NA	TRBV7-2	TRBJ1-1	TGTGCCAGCAGCTTACGACGCCCCAACAGGGGGGGAGGCACTGAAGCTTTCTTT	CASSLRRPNRGGGTEAFF
NA	NA	TRBV6-5	TRBJ2-7	TGTGCCAGCAGTTACTTTGAGGGTTTAAACTACGAGCAGTACTTC	CASSYFEGLNYEQYF
TRBD1	NA	TRBV27	TRBJ2-7	TGTGCCAGCAGTTTAGGGACAGGGGGTACTTACGAGCAGTACTTC	CASSLGTGGTYEQYF
TRBD2	NA	TRBV11-1	TRBJ2-1	TGTGCCAGTCAAGCGGGGTACAATGAGCAGTTCTTC	CASQAGYNEQFF
NA	NA	TRBV25-1	TRBJ2-7	TGTGCCAGCACTATGGGGGGCTCCTACGAGCAGTACTTC	CASTMGGSYEQYF
NA	NA	TRBV11-2	TRBJ1-2	TGTGCCAGCAGCTTAACAGGGATTAACTATGGCTACACCTTC	CASSLTGINYGYTF
NA	once	TRBV2	TRBJ1-1	TGTGCCAGCAGTAAGGGACAGAACACTGAAGCTTTCTTT	CASSKGQNTEAFF
NA	NA	TRBV9	TRBJ1-1	TGTGCCAGCAGCTCCAGCGCCCAGGGGCCTGAAGCTTTCTTT	CASSSSAQGPEAFF
TRBD1	NA	TRBV6-6	TRBJ2-5	TGTGCCAGCAGTTATCAACCGGGACAGGGGGCTGAGACCCAGTACTTC	CASSYQPGQGAETQYF
NA	NA	TRBV5-1	TRBJ2-7	TGCGCCAGCAGCTCCCCGAGCTACGAGCAGTACTTC	CASSSPSYEQYF
NA	NA	TRBV19	TRBJ1-1	TGTGCCAGTAGTGAGTTCGCAGGCAAGCGGGTTGCTGAAGCTTTCTTT	CASSEFAGKRVAEAFF
NA	NA	TRBV5-1	TRBJ1-1	TGCGCCAGCAGCGGGAACACCGGGGGGACTGAAGCTTTCTTT	CASSGNTGGTEAFF
TRBD1	NA	TRBV30	TRBJ1-5	TGTGCCTGGAATACAGGGGGGGATCAGCCCCAGCATTTT	CAWNTGGDQPQHF
TRBD1	NA	TRBV11-2	TRBJ2-7	TGTGCCAGCAGCTTGGGACAGTCATCCGAGCAGTACTTC	CASSLGQSSEQYF
TRBD1	NA	TRBV28	TRBJ1-1	TGTGCCAGCAGTCCTGGGGACAGGAGAAACACTGAAGCTTTCTTT	CASSPGDRRNTEAFF
NA	NA	TRBV6-1	TRBJ2-7	TGTGCCAGCACTAGGGGGTACGAGCAGTACTTC	CASTRGYEQYF
NA	NA	TRBV9	TRBJ2-2	TGTGCCAGCAGCGTAGACTCTTTGGTGGCCGGGGAGCTGTTTTTT	CASSVDSLVAGELFF
TRBD2	once	TRBV30	TRBJ2-5	TGTGCCTGGAGTGCAGGTTTAGCGGGAGGCGGAGAGACCCAGTACTTC	CAWSAGLAGGGETQYF
NA	NA	TRBV10-3	TRBJ1-1	TGTGCCATCAGCACGACAGAAACGAACACTGAAGCTTTCTTT	CAISTTETNTEAFF